This T cell receptor beta chain was captured in a study of T cell repertoires in cytomegalovirus infection. General study points: Predominance within the ex vivo response was attributable to HLA-C-restricted CMV-specific TCR beta clonotypes.

Comments on this clonotype: Its specificity is not known.

TCRdb re-called the reads through MiXCR, storing one row per CDR3 protein. Here the sample spans about 360,000 distinct CDR3 sequences, less than 20% being singletons. V lost 5 bases and J lost 3, with 13 bases in between. The germline V gene encodes CDR1 SEHNR and CDR2 FQNEAQ (reference sequence). The CDR3 has 14 residues. Source material: PBMCs. The clonotype was recovered from a human donor in good health (CMV status not recorded). Some clones in this sample may be carry-over from other donors' samples. This sequence joins TRBV7-9 and TRBJ2-5; no reliable D call. This CDR3 reads CASSLLEMKETQYF. The CDR3 DNA sequence: TGTGCCAGCAGCCTACTGGAAATGAAAGAGACCCAGTACTTC.